This T cell receptor beta chain comes out of a study of CD8 T cells in ankylosing spondylitis. General observations from the study: Seemingly characteristic of ankylosing spondylitis blood was a TCR beta motif consisting of 7 or 8 highly homologous variants. Reactive arthritis synovial fluid and blood were previously reported to contain some motif variants.

CDR3 length: 13 residues. V gave up 4 bases and J gave up 3 bases; unmatched junction bases: 3. CDR1 and CDR2 (germline): SGHVS, FNYEAQ. In the case of this clonotype: The target antigen is unknown.

TCRdb reprocessed the 5' RACE reads via MiXCR and lists one record per CDR3 protein. The sample shows approximately 140,000 distinct CDR3 sequences, under 55% of them seen only once. The chain uses TRBV7-6 and TRBJ2-7; 7 positions agree with TRBD1. Sequenced sample: synovial fluid, either unsorted or a sorted T cell fraction (not recorded which). The TCR was taken from a male donor with ankylosing spondylitis. The CDR3 DNA reads TGTGCCAGCAGCTGGGACAGAAACTACGAGCAGTACTTC. Protein: CASSWDRNYEQYF.